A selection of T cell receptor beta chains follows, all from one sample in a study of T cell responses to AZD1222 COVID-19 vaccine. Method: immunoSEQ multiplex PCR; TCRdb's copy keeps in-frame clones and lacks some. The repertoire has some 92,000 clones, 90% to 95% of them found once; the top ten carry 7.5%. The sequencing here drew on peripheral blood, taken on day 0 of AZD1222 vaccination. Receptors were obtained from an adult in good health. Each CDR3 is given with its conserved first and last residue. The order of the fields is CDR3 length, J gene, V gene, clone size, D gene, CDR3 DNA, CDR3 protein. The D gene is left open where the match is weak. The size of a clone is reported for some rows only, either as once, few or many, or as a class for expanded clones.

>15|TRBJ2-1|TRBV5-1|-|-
TGCGCCAGCAGCTTGGGAGGGAGCTCCTACAATGAGCAGTTCTTC
CASSLGGSSYNEQFF
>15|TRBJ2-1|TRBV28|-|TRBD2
TGTGCCAGCAGTTTGGGTCTAGCGGGAGGGGACGAGCAGTTCTTC
CASSLGLAGGDEQFF
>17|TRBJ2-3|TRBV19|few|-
TGTGCCAGTAGTGGGAGCCGGGCTGCGGTTAGCACAGATACGCAGTATTTT
CASSGSRAAVSTDTQYF
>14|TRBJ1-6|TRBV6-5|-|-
TGTGCCAGCAGTTGGACCGGGGGTAATTCACCCCTCCACTTT
CASSWTGGNSPLHF
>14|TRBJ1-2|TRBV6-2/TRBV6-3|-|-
TGTGCCAGCAGTTACTCGAACAGGGCGGGGGGCTACACCTTC
CASSYSNRAGGYTF
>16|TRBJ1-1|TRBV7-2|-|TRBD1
TGTGCCAGCAGCTCCCCCCGGGACAGGGGTGTCACTGAAGCTTTCTTT
CASSSPRDRGVTEAFF
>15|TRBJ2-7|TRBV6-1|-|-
TGTGCCAGCAGTGAATCGGGGGGCAACGGCTACGAGCAGTACTTC
CASSESGGNGYEQYF
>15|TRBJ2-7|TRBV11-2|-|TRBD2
TGTGCCAGCAGCTTAGTAGCTAGCGGCAACTACGAGCAGTACTTC
CASSLVASGNYEQYF
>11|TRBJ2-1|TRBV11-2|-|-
TGTGCCAGCAGACTCACAGGGCTGCAGTTCTTC
CASRLTGLQFF
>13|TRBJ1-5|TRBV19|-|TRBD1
TGTGCCAGTAGTACGGGACAGAGACAGCCCCAGCATTTT
CASSTGQRQPQHF
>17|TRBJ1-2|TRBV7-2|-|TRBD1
TGTGCCAGCAGCTTTACAGGGGTAGGGGTAGTGGGCTCACGGCGTTTCTTC
CASSFTGVGVVGSRRFF
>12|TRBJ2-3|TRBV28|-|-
TGTGCCAGCAGCTTGAGCACAGATACGCAGTATTTT
CASSLSTDTQYF
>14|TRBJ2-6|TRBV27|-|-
TGTGCCAGCAGTAGGGGCTCTGGGGCCAACGTCCTGACTTTC
CASSRGSGANVLTF
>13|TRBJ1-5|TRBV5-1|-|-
TGCGCCAGCAGTCTGGGGACCAATCAGCCCCAGCATTTT
CASSLGTNQPQHF
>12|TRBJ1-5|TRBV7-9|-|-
TGTGCCAGCAGCCGGAGCAATCAGCCCCAGCATTTT
CASSRSNQPQHF
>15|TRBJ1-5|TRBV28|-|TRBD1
TGTGCCAGCAGCCGGACGCAAGGGGGCGATCAGCCCCAGCATTTT
CASSRTQGGDQPQHF
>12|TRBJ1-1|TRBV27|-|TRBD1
TGTGCCAGCAGTTCCATCAGGGGGCGAGCTTTCTTT
CASSSIRGRAFF
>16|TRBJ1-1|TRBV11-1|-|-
TGTGCCAGCACCCTGGTTGGGCAGGGCATGAACACTGAAGCTTTCTTT
CASTLVGQGMNTEAFF
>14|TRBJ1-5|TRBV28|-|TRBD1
TGTGCCAGCAGGAACAGGGGCGACGGTCAGCCCCAGCATTTT
CASRNRGDGQPQHF
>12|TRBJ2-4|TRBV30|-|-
TGTGCCTGGAGGGGTAGCGGTAACATTCAGTACTTC
CAWRGSGNIQYF
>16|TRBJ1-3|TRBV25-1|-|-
TGTGCCAGCAGTGGACCTCAGGGAGGTACAGGAAACACCATATATTTT
CASSGPQGGTGNTIYF
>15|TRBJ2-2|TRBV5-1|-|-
TGCGCCAGCAGCTTGCGGGACACGAACACCGGGGAGCTGTTTTTT
CASSLRDTNTGELFF
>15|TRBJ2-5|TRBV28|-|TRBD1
TGTGCCAGCAGTTTAGGGGTGACAGGGAAAGAGACCCAGTACTTC
CASSLGVTGKETQYF
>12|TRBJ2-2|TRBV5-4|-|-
TGTGCCAGCAGTAAGTTATCCGGGGAGCTGTTTTTT
CASSKLSGELFF
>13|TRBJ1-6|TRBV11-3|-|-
TGTGCCAGCAGCTTGACAATTGATTCACCCCTCCACTTT
CASSLTIDSPLHF
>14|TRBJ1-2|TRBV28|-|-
TGTGCCAGCAGTCTCCCCGGGACTCCGGGCGGCTACACCTTC
CASSLPGTPGGYTF
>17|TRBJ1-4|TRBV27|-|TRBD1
TGTGCCAGCAGTTTCCAATCGACAGGGTGGGGGAATGAAAAACTGTTTTTT
CASSFQSTGWGNEKLFF
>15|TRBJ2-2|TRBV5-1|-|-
TGCGCCAGCAGCTTGGGACAGGGAGGCACCGGGGAGCTGTTTTTT
CASSLGQGGTGELFF
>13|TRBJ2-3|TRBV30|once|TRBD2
TGTGCCTGGAAAAGGGCGGGAGAAGGAACGCAGTATTTT
CAWKRAGEGTQYF
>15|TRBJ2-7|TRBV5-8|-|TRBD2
TGTGCCAGCAGCTTAGGCGGGAGGGCCCACCACGAGCAGTACTTC
CASSLGGRAHHEQYF
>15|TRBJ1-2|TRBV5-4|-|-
TGTGCCAGCAGCTTGTTGAGCGGGACATCCTATGGCTACACCTTC
CASSLLSGTSYGYTF
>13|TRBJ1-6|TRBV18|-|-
TGTGCCAGCTCACCCCCTGGCCCTTCACCCCTCCACTTT
CASSPPGPSPLHF
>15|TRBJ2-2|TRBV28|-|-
TGTGCCAGCAGGACGACAGGACTCAACACCGGGGAGCTGTTTTTT
CASRTTGLNTGELFF
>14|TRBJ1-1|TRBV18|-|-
TGTGCCAGCTCCGACAGACGGGGGGCAGATGAAGCTTTCTTT
CASSDRRGADEAFF
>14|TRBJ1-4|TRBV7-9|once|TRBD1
TGTGCCAGCAGCTCACGGACAGGGGTCGAAAAACTGTTTTTT
CASSSRTGVEKLFF
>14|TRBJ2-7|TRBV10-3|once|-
TGTGCCATCAGTGGACCGGGACAAACGTACGAGCAGTACTTC
CAISGPGQTYEQYF
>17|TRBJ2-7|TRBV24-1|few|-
TGTGCCGACCGGGTATCCGTCAGGGGAGCGATCTCCTACGAGCAGTACTTC
CADRVSVRGAISYEQYF
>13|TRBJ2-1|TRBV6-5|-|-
TGTGCCAGCAGTTACGGGGCTTCTCATGAGCAGTTCTTC
CASSYGASHEQFF
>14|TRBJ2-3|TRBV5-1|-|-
TGCGCCAGCAGCCCTGACTGGAGCACAGATACGCAGTATTTT
CASSPDWSTDTQYF
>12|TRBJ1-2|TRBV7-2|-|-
TGTGCCAGCAGCCCCGGAGCCTATGGCTACACCTTC
CASSPGAYGYTF
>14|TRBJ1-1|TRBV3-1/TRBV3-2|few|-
TGTGCCAGCAGCCAAGATGTCGGGGCCTCGGGAGCTTTCTTT
CASSQDVGASGAFF